The sequence of this TCR beta chain was determined in a study of technical replicates of blood from a few donors. This table comes from immunoSEQ multiplex PCR, and its TCRdb copy is limited to in-frame clones, with some not included. The sample yields under 85,000 clones, 94% seen once. Germline V gene data show CDR1 as GTSNPN and CDR2 as SVGIG (reference sequence). This CDR3 has 13 amino acids. The germline V and J ends were trimmed by 5 bases and 4 bases, with 15 bases remaining between them. The clonotype originates from a human donor in good health. Source material: T cells isolated from PBMCs. The genes are TRBV30 and TRBJ2-7; a weak D match, TRBD1 (7 bases). The CDR3 DNA reads TGTGCCTGGGACAGGGAGGTCTCATACGAGCAGTACTTC. It codes for CAWDREVSYEQYF.